Shown below are 20 T cell receptor beta chains from a single sample sequenced in a study of cytomegalovirus exposure and HLA in healthy donors. The PCR contained 60 Vbeta and 13 Jbeta primers. Profiling relied on immunoSEQ multiplex PCR, and the TCRdb table lists in-frame clones only, not all of them. This sample has about 150,000 clones; around 80% occur once, and the top ten carry 4%. Input material: PBMCs. The receptors here all came from a middle-aged woman in good health and CMV-seronegative.

The chain combines TRBV6-1 with TRBJ2-3; no definite D call. Germline CDR1 MNHNS, CDR2 SASEGT. Trimming took 2 bases from V and 4 from J, leaving 10 bases between them. This CDR3 region has 14 residues. The CDR3 DNA is TGTGCCAGCAGTGAAACTCACGAATCAGATACGCAGTATTTT. It encodes CASSETHESDTQYF.

V usage is TRBV6-5 and J usage is TRBJ2-3; D remains unclear. CDR3 size: 13 residues. Trimming took 6 bases from V and 6 from J, leaving 13 bases between them. In germline, CDR1 is MNHEY, CDR2 SVGAGI. CDR3 nucleotide sequence: TGTGCCAGCAGCCGCGATTTAGCCGATACGCAGTATTTT. Encoded protein: CASSRDLADTQYF.

V gene TRBV5-1 combines with J gene TRBJ2-2; 8 bases map to TRBD1. In germline, CDR1 is SGHRS, CDR2 YFSETQ. Trimming cost V 4 bases and J 4 bases; bases outside gene matches: 6. CDR3 length equals 15 residues. As DNA, the CDR3 is TGCGCCAGCAGCGCCGGACAGGGACTCACCGGGGAGCTGTTTTTT. Amino acids: CASSAGQGLTGELFF.

This clone was observed once. The rearrangement links TRBV6-5 to TRBJ2-2, with 7 positions matching TRBD2. Germline lookup yields CDR1 MNHEY and CDR2 SVGAGI. V shed 2 bases, J shed 5 bases, and the junction held 5 bases outside the gene matches. CDR3 length equals 15 residues. For the CDR3, the DNA is TGTGCCAGCAGTTACGGCGGGAGTAATACCGGGGAGCTGTTTTTT. It translates to CASSYGGSNTGELFF.

The V and J genes are TRBV6-5 and TRBJ2-7; a possible D gene is TRBD1 (5 bases). Trimming left V 2 bases short and J 3 bases short, with 14 bases between. This CDR3 is 15 amino acids long. The germline CDR1 and CDR2 sequences are MNHEY and SVGAGI. CDR3 loop: CASSYLSGKGYEQYF. As DNA, the CDR3 is TGTGCCAGCAGTTACCTCTCAGGGAAAGGCTACGAGCAGTACTTC.

The V and J genes are TRBV7-9 and TRBJ2-7; TRBD1 aligns across 10 bases. J was trimmed by 4 bases and V by 1 base; bases with no gene match: 1. CDR3 length: 14 amino acids. Per germline, CDR1 SEHNR and CDR2 FQNEAQ (reference sequence). In DNA, the CDR3 is TGTGCCAGCAGCTTAGGGGGACAGGGGTACGAGCAGTACTTC. Its protein is CASSLGGQGYEQYF. Variable domain in full (rest from reference TRBV7-9 and TRBJ2-7): DTGVSQNPRHKITKRGQNVTFRCDPISEHNRLYWYRQTLGQGPEFLTYFQNEAQLEKSRLLSDRFSAERPKGSFSTLEIQRTEQGDSAMYLCASSLGGQGYEQYFGPGTRLTVT.

The chain uses TRBV7-2 and TRBJ1-1, with D tentatively TRBD1 (5 bases). This CDR3 has 13 residues. Trimming removed 5 bases from V and 5 bases from J, with 12 bases in between. Per germline, CDR1 SGHTA and CDR2 FQGNSA. The CDR3 nucleotides are TGTGCCAGCAGCACTCAGGGAGGAACTGAAGCTTTCTTT. Its translation: CASSTQGGTEAFF.

This sequence joins TRBV4-1 and TRBJ2-2, with D unclear. CDR1 is MGHRA and CDR2 is YSYEKL in the germline V gene. V lost 6 bases and J 8 bases, leaving 7 bases between the germline ends. The CDR3 has 11 residues. CDR3 sequence reads: CASSFGGELFF. CDR3 bases: TGCGCCAGCAGTTTCGGGGGGGAGCTGTTTTTT.

This chain links TRBV11-3 with TRBJ1-1; 9 bases align to TRBD1. There are 14 residues in the CDR3. The trim removed 5 bases at V and 8 bases at J, leaving 9 bases unmatched. Germline V CDR1 and CDR2: SGHNT, YENEEA. The CDR3 nucleotides read TGTGCCAGCAGCACACGGACAGGGGATGGAGAAGCTTTCTTT. Translating gives CASSTRTGDGEAFF. Full variable domain (missing parts from reference TRBV11-3 and TRBJ1-1): EAGVVQSPRYKIIEKKQPVAFWCNPISGHNTLYWYLQNLGQGPELLIRYENEEAVDDSQLPKDRFSAERLKGVDSTLKIQPAELGDSAVYLCASSTRTGDGEAFFGQGTRLTVV.

The rearrangement links TRBV4-1 to TRBJ2-2; 7 positions agree with TRBD2. With 2 bases clipped from V and 0 bases from J, the junction kept 6 bases outside the gene matches. This CDR3 is built from 17 residues. The germline CDR1 and CDR2 sequences are MGHRA and YSYEKL. The CDR3 coding sequence is TGCGCCAGCAGCCAACCTCTAGCGGATGCGAACACCGGGGAGCTGTTTTTT. Translation: CASSQPLADANTGELFF.

This chain connects TRBV6-1 to TRBJ1-3; the D is unclear. The germline V gene encodes CDR1 MNHNS and CDR2 SASEGT. This CDR3 has 15 amino acids. Trimming took off 4 bases at V and 0 bases at J, with 10 bases between the two ends. The CDR3 DNA reads as TGTGCCAGCAGTGTGGAGGCGGACTCTGGAAACACCATATATTTT. It yields the protein CASSVEADSGNTIYF.

V gene TRBV6-1 combines with J gene TRBJ2-5; TRBD1 matches 8 bases. Germline V gene data show CDR1 as MNHNS and CDR2 as SASEGT. V lost 7 bases to trimming and J lost 2 bases; unmatched junction nucleotides: 9. CDR3 length: 15 amino acids. CDR3 protein: CASTRDRMGQETQYF. CDR3 in DNA: TGTGCCAGCACCCGGGACAGGATGGGTCAAGAGACCCAGTACTTC.

The V call is TRBV6-6, the J call TRBJ2-1; 8 bases map to TRBD1. V gave up 6 bases and J gave up 6 bases; unmatched junction bases: 7. The CDR3 has 14 amino acids. Germline V CDR1 and CDR2: MNHNY, SVGAGI (reference sequence). The CDR3 is CASRMTGEANEQFF. The CDR3 nucleotides are TGTGCCAGCAGGATGACAGGGGAAGCCAATGAGCAGTTCTTC.

This clone showed up just a few times. The chain is built from TRBV7-6 and TRBJ2-2; 8 bases agree with TRBD1. In germline, CDR1 is SGHVS, CDR2 FNYEAQ. Losses at the gene ends were 5 bases for V and 7 bases for J; bases not matched to a gene: 9. The CDR3 totals 15 residues. Written as DNA, the CDR3 is TGTGCCAGCAGCCCCAACGACAGGGGCGGCGGGGAGCTGTTTTTT. Translating it yields CASSPNDRGGGELFF.

The chain has TRBV7-6 and TRBJ1-1; D remains unclear. V shed 0 bases and J shed 1 base, with 6 bases lying between them. In germline, CDR1 is SGHVS, CDR2 FNYEAQ. This CDR3 comprises 14 residues. CDR3 region: CASSLAVENTEAFF. As DNA, the CDR3 is TGTGCCAGCAGCTTAGCGGTAGAGAACACTGAAGCTTTCTTT. Filled out from reference TRBV7-6 and TRBJ1-1, the complete variable domain reads GAGVSQSPRYKVTKRGQDVALRCDPISGHVSLYWYRQALGQGPEFLTYFNYEAQQDKSGLPNDRFSAERPEGSISTLTIQRTEQRDSAMYRCASSLAVENTEAFFGQGTRLTVV.

V is TRBV9 and J is TRBJ2-3, with D possibly being TRBD2 (6 bases). The CDR3 spans 15 residues. The V gene lost 3 bases and the J gene lost 1 base, with 12 bases spanning the gap. Germline CDR1 reads SGDLS; CDR2 reads YYNGEE. Here the CDR3 reads CASSDHSGGTDTQYF. The CDR3 coding sequence is TGTGCCAGCAGCGACCATAGCGGAGGCACAGATACGCAGTATTTT.

The chain carries TRBV5-5 and TRBJ1-5; D remains ambiguous. Germline V gives CDR1 SGHKS, CDR2 YYEKEE (reference sequence). V lost 0 bases and J 1 base, leaving 5 bases between the germline ends. This CDR3 contains 14 residues. The CDR3 DNA follows: TGTGCCAGCAGCTTGGGAGCCAGCAATCAGCCCCAGCATTTT. This sequence encodes CASSLGASNQPQHF. The full variable domain, rest sourced from reference TRBV5-5 and TRBJ1-5, is DAGVTQSPTHLIKTRGQQVTLRCSPISGHKSVSWYQQVLGQGPQFIFQYYEKEERGRGNFPDRFSARQFPNYSSELNVNALLLGDSALYLCASSLGASNQPQHFGDGTRLSIL.

This clone was found once. The chain couples TRBV5-1 to TRBJ1-1; 7 nucleotides align to TRBD1. Trimming removed 1 base from V and 1 base from J; junction bases left unmatched: 1. The CDR3 extends over 14 amino acids. Per the germline V gene, CDR1 is SGHRS and CDR2 is YFSETQ. For the CDR3, the DNA is TGCGCCAGCAGCTTGCGACAGGGGAACACTGAAGCTTTCTTT. This translates into CASSLRQGNTEAFF.

The chain has TRBV28 and TRBJ2-3; maybe TRBD2 (5 bases). Germline CDR1 MDHEN, CDR2 SYDVKM. The V end was cut by 4 bases, the J end by 8 bases, with 10 bases between. This CDR3 region has 12 residues. The CDR3 nucleotides are TGTGCCAGCAGTTCTCTAGCAGGTACGCAGTATTTT. Amino acid sequence: CASSSLAGTQYF.

The J gene is TRBJ2-7, the V gene TRBV5-1, with 8 bases fitting TRBD1. The CDR3 totals 16 residues. Trimming at V came to 4 bases and at J to 0 bases, leaving 9 bases not matched to a gene. In germline, CDR1 is SGHRS, CDR2 YFSETQ. The CDR3 nucleotides are TGCGCCAGCAGCGAAGGACAGGGAAGGCTCTCCTACGAGCAGTACTTC. As protein: CASSEGQGRLSYEQYF.